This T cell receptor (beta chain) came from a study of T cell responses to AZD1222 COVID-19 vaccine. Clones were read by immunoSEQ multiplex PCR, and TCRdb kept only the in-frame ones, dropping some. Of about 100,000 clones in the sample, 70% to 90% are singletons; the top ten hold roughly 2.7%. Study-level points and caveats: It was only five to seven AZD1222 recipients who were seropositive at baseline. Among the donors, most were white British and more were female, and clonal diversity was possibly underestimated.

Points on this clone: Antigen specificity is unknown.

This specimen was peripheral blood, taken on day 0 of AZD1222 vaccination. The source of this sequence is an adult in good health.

In nucleotides, the CDR3 is TGTGCCAGCAGCTTAGATGGGGGGACCCTACGCCCCCAGCATTTT. Translated, it gives CASSLDGGTLRPQHF. This sequence joins TRBV7-2 and TRBJ1-5; TRBD1 might be the D (5 bases). This CDR3 region has 15 residues. Germline V gene lookup returns CDR1 SGHTA and CDR2 FQGNSA. V lost 1 base and J 10 bases, leaving 17 bases between the germline ends.